Following are 17 T cell receptor beta chains from one sample sequenced in a study of vaccination effects on CD4 cells after COVID-19 (dated by TCRdb to between 2021 and 2024). To identify antigen-specific CD4+ T cell clonotypes by their expansion, the ViraFEST assay first stimulated PBMC with viral peptide pools and then applied TCR sequencing. After 10 to 11 days of culture, CD4+ T cells were isolated with the EasySep CD4+ T cell isolation kit. Two doses of either the BNT162b2 or the mRNA-1273 mRNA SARS-CoV-2 vaccine were administered to participants. Libraries were constructed by the immunoSEQ multiplex PCR assay. Here the immuneACCESS table is served through TCRdb, limited to in-frame sequences with V and J called. Missing clones are a known gap in these copies; in checked studies unresolved V genes cover under half, and the rest lacks a known reason. The sample table contains tens of thousands of clones; only one count was recorded for around 82% of them. The ten biggest clones cover roughly 2% of the sample.

No antigens are known for them. Specimen: CD4+ T cells from PBMCs cultured with HCoV-OC43 spike peptides, collected after COVID-19 vaccination. The sample's cell subset or site, from its label and the paper: HCoV-OC43 spike overlapping peptide pool stimulation. The receptor source for this set is a human donor who received a COVID-19 vaccine.

This sequence joins TRBV7-9 and TRBJ2-1, with D uncertain. CDR1 and CDR2 (germline): SEHNR, FQNEAQ (reference sequence). This CDR3 has 11 residues. V lost 7 bases, J lost 4 bases, and 5 bases lay in between. This chain's CDR3 is CASTDYNEQFF. CDR3 sequence (DNA): TGTGCCAGCACCGATTACAATGAGCAGTTCTTC.

This sequence joins TRBV10-1 and TRBJ1-6; 12 nucleotides agree with TRBD1. V lost 3 bases and J lost 6; bases outside the gene matches: 6. The CDR3 sequence is 17 residues long. Per germline, CDR1 WNHNN and CDR2 SYGVQD (reference sequence). The CDR3 region has the DNA TGCGCCAGCAGTGAATCCAGGGACAGGGGGCTTAATTCACCCCTCCACTTT. Residues: CASSESRDRGLNSPLHF.

The V gene is TRBV28, the J gene TRBJ1-2; a possible D gene is TRBD1 (5 bases). This CDR3 comprises 13 residues. CDR1 is MDHEN and CDR2 is SYDVKM in the germline V gene. Trimming shortened V by 4 bases and J by 3 bases, and 9 bases separated the two germline ends. This chain's CDR3 is CASSSTEYYGYTF. The DNA of the CDR3 is TGTGCCAGCAGTTCGACAGAGTACTATGGCTACACCTTC.

The chain combines TRBV18 with TRBJ1-2, with 11 bases identical to TRBD1. This CDR3 is 15 amino acids long. V was clipped by 3 bases and J by 6 bases; unmatched bases: 6. Germline-derived CDR1 and CDR2 are KGHSH and LQKENI. The CDR3, as DNA: TGTGCCAGCTCACCCCCGGGACAGGGGGGAGATGGCTACACCTTC. Translating gives CASSPPGQGGDGYTF.

The sample holds a few counts of this clone. The genes are TRBV2 and TRBJ1-1; D remains ambiguous. Germline V gives CDR1 SNHLY, CDR2 FYNNEI. V gave up 7 bases and J gave up 0 bases, with 18 bases separating them. This CDR3 has 16 residues. Here the CDR3 DNA reads TGTGCCAGCACTACCCCCCCCGGCAGGATGAACACTGAAGCTTTCTTT. This codes for CASTTPPGRMNTEAFF.

The rearrangement joins TRBV7-3 to TRBJ2-7, with 7 bases matching TRBD2. The CDR3 has 16 amino acids. CDR1 and CDR2 from the germline V gene are SGHTA and FQGTGA. The V and J ends lost 5 bases and 5 bases, in that order; junction bases with no gene match: 15. CDR3 nucleotides: TGTGCCAGCAGCCCCCGGGTTAGCGGGTGGCTCCACGAGCAGTACGTC. Translating it yields CASSPRVSGWLHEQYV.

A few counts support this clone. The V and J genes are TRBV10-3 and TRBJ1-2, with 8 bases lining up with TRBD1. J was trimmed by 5 bases and V by 3 bases; bases with no gene match: 5. Germline V gene sequence: CDR1 ENHRY, CDR2 SYGVKD. There are 14 residues in the CDR3. CDR3 DNA sequence: TGTGCCATCAGTGACCCCCAGGGGGCTTATGGCTACACCTTC. Protein product: CAISDPQGAYGYTF.

The CDR3 protein is CATSDWGGVGDTQYF. The CDR3 nucleotides read TGTGCCACCAGTGATTGGGGGGGGGTCGGAGATACGCAGTATTTT. The chain carries TRBV24-1 and TRBJ2-3; 7 positions agree with TRBD2. This CDR3 region has 15 residues. With V trimmed by 2 bases and J by 5 bases, 6 bases remained unmatched. Germline V gene data show CDR1 as KGHDR and CDR2 as SFDVKD.

This clone was observed once. V is TRBV5-1 and J is TRBJ1-5; a possible D gene is TRBD1 (6 bases). Looked up from germline, CDR1 is SGHRS and CDR2 is YFSETQ. Trimming removed 0 bases from V and 8 bases from J, with 18 bases in between. The length of the CDR3 is 16 residues. The CDR3 spells CASSLGAGAGEEPQHF. The CDR3 nucleotides read TGCGCCAGCAGCTTGGGAGCAGGGGCAGGGGAGGAGCCCCAGCATTTT.

V usage is TRBV29-1 and J usage is TRBJ2-5; D may correspond to TRBD1 or TRBD2 (5 bases each). This CDR3 is built from 12 residues. CDR1 and CDR2 (germline): SQVTM, ANQGSEA. Between the trimmed V and J ends, which lost 6 bases and 1 base, there was a span of 9 bases. CDR3 bases: TGCAGCGTGGGGGACGGCCAAGAGACCCAGTACTTC. It specifies CSVGDGQETQYF.

This clone occurred a few times. The J gene is TRBJ2-1, the V gene TRBV3-1 (or the pseudogene TRBV3-2), with 14 positions matching TRBD2. The germline V gene encodes CDR1 LGHDT and CDR2 YNNKEL (reference sequence). The CDR3 is 15 amino acids. Trimming cost V 2 bases and J 8 bases; bases outside gene matches: 2. This CDR3 is CASSQTGLAGDEQFF. CDR3 in DNA: TGTGCCAGCAGCCAAACGGGACTAGCGGGGGATGAGCAGTTCTTC.

This clone has more than one count but fewer than ten. V gene TRBV9 combines with J gene TRBJ2-1; 11 nucleotides agree with TRBD2. The CDR3 extends over 19 amino acids. CDR1 is SGDLS, CDR2 YYNGEE, per germline. The J segment lost 0 bases and the V segment lost 3 bases, leaving 11 bases of the junction unmatched. The DNA of the CDR3 is TGTGCCAGCAGCGAGGACCTAGCGGGGGGCCGACGCTCCTACAATGAGCAGTTCTTC. As protein: CASSEDLAGGRRSYNEQFF. Based on the CDR3 plus reference TRBV9 and TRBJ2-1, the full variable domain is DSGVTQTPKHLITATGQRVTLRCSPRSGDLSVYWYQQSLDQGLQFLIQYYNGEERAKGNILERFSAQQFPDLHSELNLSSLELGDSALYFCASSEDLAGGRRSYNEQFFGPGTRLTVL.

This clone was counted between two and nine times. V usage is TRBV28 and J usage is TRBJ2-1, with TRBD1 matching over 8 bases. J lost 6 bases, V lost 2 bases, and 3 bases had no gene match. The length of the CDR3 is 14 residues. Looked up from germline, CDR1 is MDHEN and CDR2 is SYDVKM. The CDR3 sequence is CASSLQGAINEQFF. The CDR3 DNA reads as TGTGCCAGCAGTTTACAGGGGGCGATCAATGAGCAGTTCTTC.

The sample holds one count of this clone. The V and J genes are TRBV29-1 and TRBJ1-1, with 11 nucleotides matching TRBD1. V was clipped by 8 bases and J by 4 bases; unmatched bases: 6. The germline V gene encodes CDR1 SQVTM and CDR2 ANQGSEA. The CDR3 consists of 13 residues. In DNA, the CDR3 is TGCAGCTCATACGGGACAGGGGGCACTGAAGCTTTCTTT. Protein product: CSSYGTGGTEAFF. Complete variable domain (other parts from reference TRBV29-1 and TRBJ1-1): SAVISQKPSRDICQRGTSLTIQCQVDSQVTMMFWYRQQPGQSLTLIATANQGSEATYESGFVIDKFPISRPNLTFSTLTVSNMSPEDSSIYLCSSYGTGGTEAFFGQGTRLTVV.

In its sample, this clone was seen a few times. This chain connects TRBV28 to TRBJ1-1; D gene uncertain. Germline V CDR1 and CDR2: MDHEN, SYDVKM. The CDR3 contains 14 residues. The V end lost 4 bases, the J end lost 0 bases, and 9 bases lay between the germline ends. CDR3 nucleotides: TGTGCCAGCAGTTCGGTATCAATGAACACTGAAGCTTTCTTT. It yields the protein CASSSVSMNTEAFF.

The V and J genes are TRBV19 and TRBJ2-2, with D possibly matching TRBD1 (6 bases). The CDR3 length is 17 residues. Germline V gene data show CDR1 as LNHDA and CDR2 as SQIVND (reference sequence). The V end lost 3 bases, the J end lost 6 bases, and 20 bases lay between the germline ends. In nucleotides, the CDR3 is TGTGCCAGTAGTATTGCCCAGGGGTGGTATAGGGCCGGGGAGCTGTTTTTT. Amino acids: CASSIAQGWYRAGELFF.

This chain uses TRBV10-3 with TRBJ1-2, with D possibly being TRBD1 (6 bases). Per the germline V gene, CDR1 is ENHRY and CDR2 is SYGVKD. Trimming cost V 4 bases and J 7 bases, with 13 bases left between them. The CDR3 runs 13 residues. The CDR3 DNA is TGTGCCATCAGTGGCGGGGGCGGGAGTGGCTACACCTTC. It is translated as CAISGGGGSGYTF.